This TCR beta chain was recorded in a study of cytomegalovirus exposure and HLA in healthy donors. General study results and limits: Owing to their indistinguishability, certain V segments, notably TRBV6-2 and TRBV6-3, were excluded.

Turning to this clone: What it binds is unknown.

Each donor's status was that of a healthy bone marrow donor. The study ran its PCR with 60 Vbeta and 13 Jbeta primers. Measured with immunoSEQ multiplex PCR; TCRdb has only the in-frame clones, and not every one. The table lists tens of thousands of clones, 70% to 85% of them singletons. CDR3 length equals 15 residues. The trim removed 1 base at V and 0 bases at J, leaving 1 base unmatched. Germline V lookup: CDR1 SGHRS, CDR2 YFSETQ. The chain is built from TRBV5-1 and TRBJ1-5; 7 bases map to TRBD1. The receptor comes from a man in his thirties or forties in good health and CMV-seronegative. Material for sequencing was PBMCs. DNA of the CDR3: TGCGCCAGCAGCTTGACAGGGGTTAGCAATCAGCCCCAGCATTTT. As protein: CASSLTGVSNQPQHF.